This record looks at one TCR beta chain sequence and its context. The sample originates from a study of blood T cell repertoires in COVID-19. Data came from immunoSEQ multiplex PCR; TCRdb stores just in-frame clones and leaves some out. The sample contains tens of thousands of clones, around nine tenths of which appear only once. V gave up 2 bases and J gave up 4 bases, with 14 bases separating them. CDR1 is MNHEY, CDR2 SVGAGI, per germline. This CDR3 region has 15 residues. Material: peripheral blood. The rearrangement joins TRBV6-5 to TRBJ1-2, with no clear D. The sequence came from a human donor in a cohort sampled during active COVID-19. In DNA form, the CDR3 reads TGTGCCAGCAGTTACGAGGGCCCGATGTCCTATGGCTACACCTTC. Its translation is CASSYEGPMSYGYTF.